Here is one T cell receptor beta chain with its context. These data come from a study of blood T cell repertoires in COVID-19. CDR3 length: 14 amino acids. Unmatched junction bases numbered 4, after V lost 3 bases and J lost 4 bases. Germline CDR1 and CDR2: MDHEN and SYDVKM. TCRdb's table, derived via immunoSEQ multiplex PCR, lists solely in-frame clones and lacks some. This sample has about 70,000 clones, with approximately 90% found just once. The chain recombines TRBV28 with TRBJ2-7; 9 nucleotides align to TRBD2. The clonotype was recovered from a man in his forties or fifties with COVID-19, enrolled during active disease. Sequenced input: peripheral blood. CDR3 region: CASSLGSGSYEQYF. The CDR3 DNA reads as TGTGCCAGCAGTTTGGGTAGCGGGAGTTACGAGCAGTACTTC. Together with reference TRBV28 and TRBJ2-7, the CDR3 gives the full variable domain: DVKVTQSSRYLVKRTGEKVFLECVQDMDHENMFWYRQDPGLGLRLIYFSYDVKMKEKGDIPEGYSVSREKKERFSLILESASTNQTSMYLCASSLGSGSYEQYFGPGTRLTVT.